This is a list of T cell receptor beta chains from one sample in a study of cytomegalovirus exposure and HLA in healthy donors. Profiling relied on immunoSEQ multiplex PCR, and the TCRdb table lists in-frame clones only, not all of them. The sample lists roughly 110,000 clones; roughly nine tenths were seen once. The source material was PBMCs. All receptors derive from a woman younger than 35 in good health and CMV-seropositive. The CDR3 runs from the conserved cysteine through the conserved F or W. The order of the fields is J gene, clone size, V gene, D gene, CDR3 protein, CDR3 DNA. A D gene is named only where the DNA matches it firmly. Not every row has a clone size; where given, it reads once, few, many or a size class.

TRBJ2-7 . TRBV28 . CASGQGGGTYEQYF TGTGCCAGCGGGCAAGGGGGGGGGACCTACGAGCAGTACTTC
TRBJ2-1 . TRBV2 . CASSEGVGAHEQFF TGTGCCAGCAGTGAAGGGGTGGGGGCTCATGAGCAGTTCTTC
TRBJ2-3 . TRBV9 . CASSGTPTDTQYF TGTGCCAGCAGCGGGACACCCACAGATACGCAGTATTTT
TRBJ1-2 . TRBV19 . CASSMRQGYGYTF TGTGCCAGTAGTATGCGGCAGGGCTATGGCTACACCTTC
TRBJ2-1 . TRBV4-1 TRBD1 CASSPGQGADEQFF TGCGCCAGCAGCCCGGGACAGGGAGCCGATGAGCAGTTCTTC
TRBJ1-4 . TRBV27 . CASSPYPPGQGGDEKLFF TGTGCCAGCAGTCCATACCCCCCCGGGCAGGGTGGGGATGAAAAACTGTTTTTT
TRBJ2-7 . TRBV2 . CASTPPKGFYEQYF TGTGCCAGCACCCCCCCAAAGGGGTTCTACGAGCAGTACTTC
TRBJ2-1 . TRBV28 TRBD1 CASSSPRGPEGNEQFF TGTGCCAGCAGTTCCCCCAGGGGGCCGGAGGGCAATGAGCAGTTCTTC
TRBJ1-1 . TRBV10-3 . CAISEYSWRKMNTEAFF TGTGCCATCAGTGAGTACTCGTGGAGGAAAATGAACACTGAAGCTTTCTTT
TRBJ1-3 . TRBV2 . CASSEAIRNTIYF TGTGCCAGCAGTGAAGCAATCAGAAACACCATATATTTT
TRBJ2-5 . TRBV28 TRBD1 CASSPGTGGPETQYF TGTGCCAGCAGTCCCGGGACAGGGGGCCCAGAGACCCAGTACTTC
TRBJ1-2 . TRBV12-5 . CASGLVPGVYGYTF TGTGCTAGTGGTTTGGTACCAGGGGTCTATGGCTACACCTTC
TRBJ1-1 . TRBV29-1 . CSVDRSNTEAFF TGCAGCGTTGACAGGTCGAACACTGAAGCTTTCTTT
TRBJ1-4 . TRBV5-6 TRBD1 CASSLDEGQALNEKLFF TGTGCCAGCAGCTTGGATGAGGGACAGGCATTAAATGAAAAACTGTTTTTT
TRBJ2-3 . TRBV6-1 TRBD2 CASSPGGASDTQYF TGTGCCAGCAGTCCCGGGGGGGCATCTGATACGCAGTATTTT
TRBJ2-1 . TRBV5-6 TRBD1 CASSLEAGRTGAYNEQFF TGTGCCAGCAGCTTGGAGGCCGGAAGGACAGGGGCCTACAATGAGCAGTTCTTC
TRBJ1-5 many TRBV15 TRBD1 CATSRGQNQPQHF TGTGCCACCAGCAGGGGACAGAATCAGCCCCAGCATTTT
TRBJ1-5 . TRBV2 . CASSKGRQPQHF TGTGCCAGCAGTAAAGGTAGACAGCCCCAGCATTTT
TRBJ1-2 . TRBV27 TRBD1 CASSSQNRGFYGYTF TGTGCCAGCAGTTCACAGAACAGGGGGTTCTATGGCTACACCTTC
TRBJ2-3 . TRBV7-9 TRBD1 CASSGRQGNTDTQYF TGTGCCAGCAGCGGACGACAGGGGAACACAGATACGCAGTATTTT
TRBJ2-2 . TRBV19 TRBD2 CASSAPGLVAGELFF TGTGCCAGTAGCGCCCCGGGACTAGTAGCCGGGGAGCTGTTTTTT
TRBJ2-5 . TRBV2 TRBD2 CASRRLAGAQETQYF TGTGCCAGCAGGAGACTAGCGGGGGCTCAAGAGACCCAGTACTTC
TRBJ1-5 . TRBV10-2 TRBD1 CASSRTGDSNQPQHF TGCGCCAGCAGCCGGACAGGCGATAGCAATCAGCCCCAGCATTTT
TRBJ1-1 . TRBV7-8 . CASSLGGGRVNTEAFF TGTGCCAGCAGCTTAGGGGGAGGGCGGGTGAACACTGAAGCTTTCTTT
TRBJ2-5 . TRBV28 . CASSHRQETQYF TGTGCCAGCAGTCACAGGCAAGAGACCCAGTACTTC
TRBJ1-5 . TRBV29-1 . CSVVIDSSNQPQHF TGCAGCGTTGTAATCGATAGTAGCAATCAGCCCCAGCATTTT
TRBJ1-1 . TRBV6-1 TRBD1 CASSLITGVEAFF TGTGCCAGCAGTCTCATAACAGGGGTCGAAGCTTTCTTT
TRBJ1-1 . TRBV7-8 . CASSLVGGAVTEAFF TGTGCCAGCAGCTTAGTGGGCGGGGCCGTAACTGAAGCTTTCTTT
TRBJ1-2 . TRBV6-1 TRBD1 CASTGTGFYGYTF TGTGCCAGTACCGGGACAGGCTTCTATGGCTACACCTTC
TRBJ2-7 . TRBV4-1 . CASSQPSTGEQYF TGCGCCAGCAGCCAGCCATCCACAGGAGAGCAGTACTTC
TRBJ1-4 . TRBV6-5 . CASSPAGGGLEKLFF TGTGCCAGCAGCCCAGCGGGGGGGGGCCTTGAAAAACTGTTTTTT
TRBJ1-2 once TRBV28 . CASSPGTLQRFRFYGYTF TGTGCCAGCAGTCCCGGGACACTCCAACGGTTCCGATTCTATGGCTACACCTTC
TRBJ1-4 . TRBV6-1 TRBD1 CASNGQGAIHSPFF TGTGCCAGCAACGGGCAGGGGGCAATTCATTCACCGTTTTTT
TRBJ2-7 . TRBV27 . CASSSPRQGSYEQYF TGTGCCAGCAGTTCCCCCCGGCAGGGATCCTACGAGCAGTACTTC
TRBJ1-1 . TRBV5-6 TRBD1 CASRWAGGNTEAFF TGTGCCAGCAGGTGGGCAGGGGGGAACACTGAAGCTTTCTTT
TRBJ1-5 once TRBV28 . CASSTTADRRNQPQHF TGTGCCAGCAGTACGACCGCCGACAGACGCAATCAGCCCCAGCATTTT
TRBJ2-3 . TRBV2 TRBD2 CASRGPSGTTSGTDTQYF TGTGCCAGCAGAGGACCTAGCGGCACAACGTCAGGCACAGATACGCAGTATTTT
TRBJ2-7 . TRBV2 . CASRGTRLPYEQYF TGTGCCAGCCGAGGGACAAGGCTGCCCTACGAGCAGTACTTC
TRBJ1-2 . TRBV5-6 TRBD1 CASSLVGDRETNYGYTF TGTGCCAGCAGCTTGGTTGGAGACAGGGAAACCAACTATGGCTACACCTTC
TRBJ2-7 . TRBV5-4 . CTRGATLPYEQYF TGTACACGGGGTGCTACCCTGCCCTACGAGCAGTACTTC
TRBJ1-1 . TRBV27 . CASSLGGFAEAFF TGTGCCAGCAGTTTAGGGGGGTTCGCTGAAGCTTTCTTT
TRBJ2-1 once TRBV9 . CASSAYRDNEQFF TGTGCCAGCAGCGCTTACAGGGACAATGAGCAGTTCTTC
TRBJ2-3 . TRBV2 TRBD1 CAGGTGISTDTQYF TGTGCCGGCGGGACAGGGATTAGTACAGATACGCAGTATTTT
TRBJ2-5 once TRBV7-2 . CASSLPTGIQETQYF TGTGCCAGCAGCTTACCCACAGGGATTCAAGAGACCCAGTACTTC
TRBJ1-1 once TRBV30 . CAWLATDTEAFF TGTGCCTGGCTTGCTACGGACACTGAAGCTTTCTTT
TRBJ1-1 . TRBV7-2 . CASSFYMNTEAFF TGTGCCAGCAGCTTTTACATGAACACTGAAGCTTTCTTT
TRBJ2-1 few TRBV15 . CATSRETSSDEQFF TGTGCCACCAGCAGAGAAACGAGTTCTGATGAGCAGTTCTTC
TRBJ1-2 . TRBV15 TRBD1 CATSRSPGQGGYGYTF TGTGCCACCAGCAGGAGCCCGGGACAGGGAGGCTATGGCTACACCTTC
TRBJ1-2 . TRBV11-2 . CASSFPNSYGYTF TGTGCCAGCAGCTTCCCCAACAGCTATGGCTACACCTTC
TRBJ2-1 . TRBV27 . CASSFARGSVGNEQFF TGTGCCAGCAGTTTCGCAAGGGGGAGCGTGGGGAATGAGCAGTTCTTC
TRBJ1-5 . TRBV18 TRBD1 CASSAGQGVGPQHF TGTGCCAGCTCAGCGGGACAGGGGGTAGGCCCCCAGCATTTT
TRBJ1-1 . TRBV10-3 . CAISGRESTEAFF TGTGCCATCAGTGGTAGGGAGAGCACTGAAGCTTTCTTT
TRBJ2-7 . TRBV6-6 TRBD2 CASSFERGGPYEQYF TGTGCCAGCAGTTTCGAGCGGGGGGGCCCGTACGAGCAGTACTTC
TRBJ2-7 . TRBV11-2 . CASSRPSDYEQYF TGTGCCAGCAGCCGTCCCAGCGACTACGAGCAGTACTTC
TRBJ2-5 once TRBV5-1 TRBD1 CASSLRGTDQETQYF TGCGCCAGCAGCTTGAGGGGGACAGACCAAGAGACCCAGTACTTC